The 2 T cell receptor beta chains below were found in one sample sequenced in a study of T-cell memory formation after mild COVID-19 (dated by TCRdb to the early 2020s). The library was built by means of 5' RACE. The instrument was an Illumina NovaSeq 6000. TCRdb handled the public reads itself, with Q25 trimming in fastp and clone calling in MiXCR, and kept productive beta chains. Every distinct CDR3 protein forms one entry, paired with its most common genes and DNA. The sample records approximately 430,000 distinct CDR3 sequences, around 22% of which are singletons. Of the sample, about an eighth falls within the top ten clones. Sequencing input: PBMCs or a T cell subset sorted from them (not recorded which). The receptors come from an adult woman who had mild COVID-19 (a few samples of this study predate the infection). The sample titles of this study are shuffled in the database, so cell type and time point are left out; the donor was told from shared clones.

This clonotype was counted between two and nine times. The DNA is left out, because the CDR3 cannot be placed on it with certainty; the CDR3 is given as TCRdb lists it. The chain uses TRBV23-1 and TRBJ2-2; the table's D call of TRBD1 was not tested on the DNA. TRBV23-1 is marked as an open reading frame, function uncertain. The CDR3 region is 17 residues in length, termini included. The CDR3 sequence is CASSQSRGDRAPGSCFF.

Only a few counts were recorded for this clonotype. This chain uses TRBV29-1 with TRBJ1-5, with D possibly TRBD1 on 5 matching bases. The CDR3 runs to 13 residues. V lost 4 bases to trimming and J lost 3 bases, with 10 bases between them. The germline CDR1 and CDR2 sequences are SQVTM and ANQGSEA. This CDR3 reads CSVGDGNNQPQHF. CDR3 nucleotide sequence: TGCAGCGTTGGGGACGGAAACAATCAGCCCCAGCATTTT.